The rows below give T cell receptor beta chains drawn from one sample of a study of vaccination and CD4 T cells after COVID-19. Antigen specificity for these receptors is unknown. Each CDR3 protein is one row after TCRdb ran MiXCR on the PCR reads. Counted here are roughly 12,000 distinct CDR3 sequences, around 50% occurring once; the ten biggest clones make up just over 20%. Sequenced sample: CD4+ T cells from blood, cultured in vitro. The receptors here all came from a human donor who had recovered from COVID-19. CDR3s include the opening cysteine and the closing phenylalanine or tryptophan. A D gene is named only where the DNA matches it firmly. The size of a clone is reported for some rows only, either as once, few or many, or as a class for expanded clones.

CDR3 DNA | CDR3 protein | J gene | V gene | clone size | D gene
TGTGCCAGCAGCCCCTGGGGAGTCTATGGCTACACCTTC | CASSPWGVYGYTF | TRBJ1-2 | TRBV2 | - | -
TGCGCCAGCAGCCAAGATCTGGTTAGCGGGACGCCAGAGACCCAGTACTTC | CASSQDLVSGTPETQYF | TRBJ2-5 | TRBV4-3 | - | TRBD2
TGTGCCAGCACCCTAAACAGGGGCACTGAAGCTTTCTTT | CASTLNRGTEAFF | TRBJ1-1 | TRBV12-3/TRBV12-4 | few | TRBD1
TGTGCCAGCAGCGTATTGGGCAGGTCGAACACCGGGGAGCTGTTTTTT | CASSVLGRSNTGELFF | TRBJ2-2 | TRBV9 | medium-sized | -
TGCAGTGCTAGGGGGGTGATGGAGCCACAAGAGACCCAGTACTTC | CSARGVMEPQETQYF | TRBJ2-5 | TRBV20-1 | few | -
TGCGCCAGCAGCTTGTGGACAGGGAGTTATGAGCAGTTCTTC | CASSLWTGSYEQFF | TRBJ2-1 | TRBV5-1 | - | TRBD1
TGTGCCAGCAGCCCGGGACAGTCCAGACCTAACTATGGCTACACCTTC | CASSPGQSRPNYGYTF | TRBJ1-2 | TRBV5-4 | once | TRBD1
TGCAGTGCTATCGGGACAGAGAATCAGCCCCAGCATTTT | CSAIGTENQPQHF | TRBJ1-5 | TRBV20-1 | few | TRBD1
TGTGCCAGCAGTGTAGAGACAGGCATGAACACTGAAGCTTTCTTT | CASSVETGMNTEAFF | TRBJ1-1 | TRBV2 | few | -
TGCAGTGCTAGAGATGAGGAGACAGGGGACACCGGGGAGCTGTTTTTT | CSARDEETGDTGELFF | TRBJ2-2 | TRBV20-1 | - | TRBD1
TGTGCCAGCAGCCCAGGACTAGCGGGAGGGGGCGAGCAGTACTTC | CASSPGLAGGGEQYF | TRBJ2-7 | TRBV11-2 | few | TRBD2
TGCAGTGCTAGACGCTCCCTTAATCAGCCCCAGCATTTT | CSARRSLNQPQHF | TRBJ1-5 | TRBV20-1 | - | -
TGTGCCTGGAGCGGGAGAGATACGCAGTATTTT | CAWSGRDTQYF | TRBJ2-3 | TRBV30 | few | -
TGCGCCAGCAGTGAGTCGGCCAAGGGGCTAGCGGGAGCGTCGTACGAGCAGTACTTC | CASSESAKGLAGASYEQYF | TRBJ2-7 | TRBV10-2 | - | TRBD2
TGTGCCAGCAGTTACTCGACTGGACTAGCGGGAGGTGGGGGGGAGCTGTTTTTT | CASSYSTGLAGGGGELFF | TRBJ2-2 | TRBV6-5 | - | TRBD2
TGTGCCAGCAGCCGAGGGAATCCGGGAGCCCCCCATGAGCAGTTCTTC | CASSRGNPGAPHEQFF | TRBJ2-1 | TRBV11-3 | - | -
TGTGCCAGCAGTGAAGCTCGGGGAGCGGCAAAATCCTACGAGCAGTACTTC | CASSEARGAAKSYEQYF | TRBJ2-7 | TRBV6-1 | - | -
TGCAGTGCTGTCCCCGGGACAAATAACAATCAGCCCCAGCATTTT | CSAVPGTNNNQPQHF | TRBJ1-5 | TRBV20-1 | few | -
TGTGCCAGCAGTGAAGTTATCGGGGAGGGGGAGCAGTACTTC | CASSEVIGEGEQYF | TRBJ2-7 | TRBV6-1 | - | TRBD2
TGCAGCGAGACACTGCGGACAGGGGGCGAGGTGGATGAGCAGTTCTTC | CSETLRTGGEVDEQFF | TRBJ2-1 | TRBV29-1 | - | TRBD1
TGTGCCAGCACCCTAGTGGCGGGAGGGTCCAGTGAGCAGTTCTTC | CASTLVAGGSSEQFF | TRBJ2-1 | TRBV12-3/TRBV12-4 | - | TRBD2
TGCAGTGCTAGTCAAGAGACAGGGGCAAGGGCTGAAGCTTTCTTT | CSASQETGARAEAFF | TRBJ1-1 | TRBV20-1 | few | TRBD1
TGTGCCAGCAGCGTTCAGGGGAGCACAGATACGCAGTATTTT | CASSVQGSTDTQYF | TRBJ2-3 | TRBV9 | few | -
TGTGCCAGCAGACCGGCAACAGGGTACTATGGCTACACCTTC | CASRPATGYYGYTF | TRBJ1-2 | TRBV6-1 | few | -
TGTGCCAGCAGTTTATTGTTATGGGGGCGTAATAATTCACCCCTCCACTTT | CASSLLLWGRNNSPLHF | TRBJ1-6 | TRBV12-3/TRBV12-4 | - | -
TGTGCCAGCAGTCCATCTGGGGGCCTCAATGAGCAGTTCTTC | CASSPSGGLNEQFF | TRBJ2-1 | TRBV6-2/TRBV6-3 | few | -